The entry that follows covers one T cell receptor beta chain sequence. The target antigen is unknown. The sample originates from a study of cytomegalovirus exposure and HLA in healthy donors. Turning to the study itself: Within an early data release were roughly 83 million unique TCRs drawn from HLA-typed donors.

Study-level findings and limits: TCR beta V segments were, for the most part, productive about 87% or about 30% of the time in an earlier analysis.

CDR3 length: 15 amino acids. Germline CDR1 and CDR2: MNHNY and SVGAGI (reference sequence). Trimming stripped 5 bases from V and 1 base from J, with 13 bases between. The study ran its PCR with 60 Vbeta and 13 Jbeta primers. TCRdb's table, derived via immunoSEQ multiplex PCR, lists solely in-frame clones and lacks some. Of some 130,000 clones in the sample, 65% to 70% were seen once. This chain joins TRBV6-6 and TRBJ2-3, with a tentative D call TRBD2 (5 bases). This clonotype was sampled from a human donor in good health. The sequencing sample was made of PBMCs. This CDR3 is CASSLGLDGTDTQYF. In DNA form, the CDR3 reads TGTGCCAGCAGTCTCGGACTGGACGGCACAGATACGCAGTATTTT.